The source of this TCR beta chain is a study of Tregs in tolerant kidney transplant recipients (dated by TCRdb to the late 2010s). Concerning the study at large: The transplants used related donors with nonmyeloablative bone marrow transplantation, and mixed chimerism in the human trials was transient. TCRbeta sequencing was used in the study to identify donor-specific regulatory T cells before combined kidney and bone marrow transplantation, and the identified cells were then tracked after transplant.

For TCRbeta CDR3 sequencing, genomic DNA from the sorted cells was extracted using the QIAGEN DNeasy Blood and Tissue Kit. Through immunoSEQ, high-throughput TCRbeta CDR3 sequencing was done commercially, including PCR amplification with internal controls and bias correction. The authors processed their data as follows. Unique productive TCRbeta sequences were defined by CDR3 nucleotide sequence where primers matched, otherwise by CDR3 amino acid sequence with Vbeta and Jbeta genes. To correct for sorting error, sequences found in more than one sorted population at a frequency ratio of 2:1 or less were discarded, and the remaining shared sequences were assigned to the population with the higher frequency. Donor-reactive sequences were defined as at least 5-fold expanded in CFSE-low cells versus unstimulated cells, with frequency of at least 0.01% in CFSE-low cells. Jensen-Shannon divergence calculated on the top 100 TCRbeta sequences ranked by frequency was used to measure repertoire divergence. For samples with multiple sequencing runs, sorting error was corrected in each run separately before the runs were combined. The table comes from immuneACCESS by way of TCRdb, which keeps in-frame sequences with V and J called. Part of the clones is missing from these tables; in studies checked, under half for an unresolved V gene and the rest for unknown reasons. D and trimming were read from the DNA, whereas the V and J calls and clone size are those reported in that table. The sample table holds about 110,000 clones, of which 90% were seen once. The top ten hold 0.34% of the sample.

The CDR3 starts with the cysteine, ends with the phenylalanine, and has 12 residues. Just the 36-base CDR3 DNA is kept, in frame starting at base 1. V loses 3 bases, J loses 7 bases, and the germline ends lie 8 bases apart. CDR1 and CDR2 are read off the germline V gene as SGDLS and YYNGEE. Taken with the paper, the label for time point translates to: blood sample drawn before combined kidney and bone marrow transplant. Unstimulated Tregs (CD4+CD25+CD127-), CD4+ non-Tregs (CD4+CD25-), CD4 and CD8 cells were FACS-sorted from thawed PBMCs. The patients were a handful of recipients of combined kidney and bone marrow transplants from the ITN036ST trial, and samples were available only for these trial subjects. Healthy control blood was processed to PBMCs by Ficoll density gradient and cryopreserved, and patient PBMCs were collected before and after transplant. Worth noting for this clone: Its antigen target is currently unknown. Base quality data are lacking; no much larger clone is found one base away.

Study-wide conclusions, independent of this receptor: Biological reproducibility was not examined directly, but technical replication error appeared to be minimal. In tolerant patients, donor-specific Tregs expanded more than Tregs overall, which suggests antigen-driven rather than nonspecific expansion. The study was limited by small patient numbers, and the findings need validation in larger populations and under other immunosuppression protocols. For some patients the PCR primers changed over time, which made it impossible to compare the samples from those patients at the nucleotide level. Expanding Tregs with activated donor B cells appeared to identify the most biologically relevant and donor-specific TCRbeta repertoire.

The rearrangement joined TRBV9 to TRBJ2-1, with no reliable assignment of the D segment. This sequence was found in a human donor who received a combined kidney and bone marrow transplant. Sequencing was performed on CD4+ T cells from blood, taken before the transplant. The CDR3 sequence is CASSGRLNEQFF. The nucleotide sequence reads TGTGCCAGCAGCGGCAGGCTAAATGAGCAGTTCTTC.